This T cell receptor beta chain appears in the sequencing data of a study of T cell responses to AZD1222 COVID-19 vaccine. Study observations and caveats: Two AZD1222 administrations were followed by greater Spike-specific TCR breadth and depth. The reported proportion of spike-specific TCRs targeting unmutated variant regions was nearly half. Among vaccine-associated CD4 TCRs, coverage spanned spike, with dominance at 160-218 and 743-854.

Using immunoSEQ multiplex PCR, the repertoire was profiled, and TCRdb retains in-frame clones only, with some absent. The profile shows roughly 170,000 clones, 70% to 90% of them singletons. Germline V gene data show CDR1 as ENHRY and CDR2 as SYGVKD. The CDR3 has 15 amino acids. V was clipped by 7 bases and J by 4 bases, with 19 bases between them. Concerning this clone: Its antigen is currently unknown.

The sequence derives from an adult in good health. This specimen was peripheral blood, taken on day 0 of AZD1222 vaccination. V gene TRBV10-3 combines with J gene TRBJ1-2; D might be TRBD1 (6 bases). This chain's CDR3 is CAITHSLGGAYGYTF. DNA for the CDR3: TGTGCCATCACCCACTCGCTGGGGGGGGCCTATGGCTACACCTTC.